This TCR beta chain was obtained from a study of CD8+CD57+ T cells in acquired aplastic anemia. About the study: An average of approximately 3.2 ug of DNA was obtained from sorted CD4+ and CD8+ cells. Regarding the study as a whole: Patients and controls were not found to differ significantly in CD8+ Simpson's diversity.

The template for TCR beta VDJ and CDR3 sequence profiling was genomic DNA. TCRdb re-derived calls from the reads in MiXCR, one entry per CDR3 protein. The sample has 200,000 or so distinct CDR3 sequences, 55% to 70% seen once. Trimming cost V 0 bases and J 7 bases, with 9 bases left between them. This CDR3 is 13 amino acids long. CDR1 and CDR2 (germline): SGHVS, FQNEAQ. Regarding this clonotype: Its antigen is unknown.

Sequenced material: sorted CD4+, CD8+, or CD8+CD57+ T cells (not recorded which) from PBMCs. V and J are TRBV7-8 and TRBJ1-2, with D uncertain. The clonotype was recovered from a human donor with severe aplastic anemia or a healthy control (not recorded which). CDR3 coding DNA: TGTGCCAGCAGCTTAGCGAGGGCGGGTGGCTACACCTTC. It encodes CASSLARAGGYTF.